One sample yielded the 20 T cell receptor beta chains listed below, sequenced in a study of beta chain features in type 1 diabetes. General study points: In every one of the four CD4+ subsets, TCRB CDR3s were moderately but significantly shorter in Type 1 diabetes patients.

The whole isolated RNA underwent reverse transcription, so sequencing captured expressed TCRB transcripts. The repertoire was sequenced with immunoSEQ multiplex PCR; TCRdb's copy has only in-frame clones and lacks some. The table lists about 160,000 clones, 7.8% of them singletons. Antigens for these TCRs are unknown. Sequences were obtained from central memory CD4+ T cells from blood. Receptor source: a middle-aged woman with type 1 diabetes.

The chain employs TRBV9 and TRBJ1-1, with D perhaps TRBD1 (5 bases). Germline V gives CDR1 SGDLS, CDR2 YYNGEE. The CDR3 loop spans 13 amino acids. V was cut by 0 bases and J by 7 bases, with 10 bases left in between. In DNA form, the CDR3 reads TGTGCCAGCAGCGTAGTGTATGACAGTGAAGCTTTCTTT. Encoded protein: CASSVVYDSEAFF.

The chain recombines TRBV4-2 with TRBJ2-6, with D possibly TRBD2 on 5 matching bases. The CDR3 sequence is 18 residues long. Trimming left V 3 bases short and J 1 base short, with 16 bases between. Germline loops: CDR1 LGHNA, CDR2 YNFKEQ. CDR3 in DNA: TGTGCCAGCAGCCAGGATGCCCCCACGGGGTCTGGGGCCAACGTCCTGACTTTC. Amino acids: CASSQDAPTGSGANVLTF.

This clone appeared a few times. The chain links TRBV2 to TRBJ2-2; 12 bases match TRBD2. Germline V gene lookup returns CDR1 SNHLY and CDR2 FYNNEI. J was trimmed by 5 bases and V by 8 bases; bases with no gene match: 6. This CDR3 is 15 amino acids long. The DNA of the CDR3 is TGTGCCAGCGGGGGAACTAGCGGGGGGACCGGGGAGCTGTTTTTT. This gives the protein CASGGTSGGTGELFF.

The chain has TRBV30 and TRBJ1-1; D call uncertain. CDR1 is GTSNPN, CDR2 SVGIG, per germline (reference sequence). The CDR3 has 11 amino acids. The V and J ends lost 5 bases and 10 bases respectively, with 14 bases between them. Here the CDR3 reads CAWDSGGRAFF. Written as DNA, the CDR3 is TGTGCCTGGGACTCCGGAGGGCGAGCTTTCTTT.

This clone was counted between two and nine times. The rearrangement joins TRBV18 to TRBJ2-5, with D maybe TRBD1 (5 bases). Trimming stripped 2 bases from V and 4 bases from J, with 8 bases between. CDR3 length: 13 residues. The germline V gene encodes CDR1 KGHSH and CDR2 LQKENI. Here the CDR3 DNA reads TGTGCCAGCTCACCAAGGGGCGGAGAGACCCAGTACTTC. Translating gives CASSPRGGETQYF.

This clone appeared a single time. This rearrangement joins TRBV15 to TRBJ1-4; 9 bases are shared with TRBD1. There are 15 residues in the CDR3. Losses at the gene ends were 7 bases for V and 5 bases for J; bases not matched to a gene: 8. Germline loops: CDR1 LNHNV, CDR2 YYDKDF (reference sequence). The CDR3 sequence: CATTRTGTGNEKLFF. CDR3 sequence (DNA): TGTGCCACCACCCGAACCGGGACAGGGAATGAAAAACTGTTTTTT.

There are many counts of this clone. Other DNA sequences in the sample encode the same CDR3. This chain connects TRBV10-3 to TRBJ2-3, with D uncertain. This CDR3 region has 13 residues. Trimming shortened V by 0 bases and J by 5 bases, and 6 bases separated the two germline ends. From germline, CDR1 is ENHRY and CDR2 SYGVKD. CDR3 sequence: CAISESSRDTQYF. CDR3 coding DNA: TGTGCCATCAGTGAGTCGTCGAGAGATACGCAGTATTTT.

The chain couples TRBV7-2 to TRBJ1-4; the D is unclear. The CDR3 contains 15 residues. Deletions cut 5 bases from V and 8 bases from J, with 18 bases between. The germline gives CDR1 SGHTA, CDR2 FQGNSA. The CDR3 sequence: CASSPPSSGGEKLFF. The CDR3 DNA follows: TGTGCCAGCAGCCCCCCGTCGTCAGGAGGGGAAAAACTGTTTTTT.

In this sample, this clone turned up a few times. The chain has TRBV18 and TRBJ2-5; tentatively, D is TRBD1 (5 bases). Germline V gene lookup returns CDR1 KGHSH and CDR2 LQKENI. The CDR3 is 15 amino acids. Between the trimmed V and J ends, which lost 4 bases and 0 bases, there was a span of 12 bases. Written as DNA, the CDR3 is TGTGCCAGCTCACAGAGGACATTCTACCAAGAGACCCAGTACTTC. Its protein product is CASSQRTFYQETQYF.

This clone was found a few times. J is TRBJ1-1 and V is TRBV7-9; D remains unclear. The CDR3 extends over 12 amino acids. V gave up 3 bases and J gave up 8 bases, with 10 bases separating them. Germline-derived CDR1 and CDR2 are SEHNR and FQNEAQ (reference sequence). DNA of the CDR3: TGTGCCAGCAGCTTTCCAGGTGGAGAAGCTTTCTTT. As protein: CASSFPGGEAFF.

Only a few counts were recorded for this clone. The chain combines TRBV5-1 with TRBJ2-7, with TRBD1 matching 8 bases. The germline V gene encodes CDR1 SGHRS and CDR2 YFSETQ. J gave up 0 bases and V 3 bases, and 5 bases lay outside the gene matches. The length of the CDR3 is 15 residues. CDR3 DNA sequence: TGCGCCAGCAGCTACAGGACAGGGCCCTCCTACGAGCAGTACTTC. Translating it yields CASSYRTGPSYEQYF.

The J gene is TRBJ1-5, the V gene TRBV4-1; D may be TRBD1 (6 bases). Germline V gene data show CDR1 as MGHRA and CDR2 as YSYEKL. Trimming took off 0 bases at V and 3 bases at J, with 21 bases between the two ends. This CDR3 has 19 residues. DNA for the CDR3: TGCGCCAGCAGCCAAGATGGGGGGGCCGCGACAGCCTTCAATCAGCCCCAGCATTTT. Encoded protein: CASSQDGGAATAFNQPQHF.

This clone turned up a few times. The rearrangement links TRBV29-1 to TRBJ2-3, with D possibly being TRBD1 (6 bases). The germline CDR1 and CDR2 sequences are SQVTM and ANQGSEA. With 4 bases removed from V and 2 bases from J, the gap between germline ends came to 10 bases. This CDR3 has 13 amino acids. CDR3 loop: CSVVTGITDTQYF. DNA for the CDR3: TGCAGCGTTGTAACAGGGATCACAGATACGCAGTATTTT.

The chain has TRBV7-2 and TRBJ1-1; no clear D. Trimming left V 3 bases short and J 8 bases short, with 7 bases between. Germline values: CDR1 SGHTA, CDR2 FQGNSA. The CDR3 consists of 11 residues. The CDR3 bases are TGTGCCAGCAGCTTTCGAGGGGAAGCTTTCTTT. Translating it yields CASSFRGEAFF.

This clone was recorded a few times. J is TRBJ2-5 and V is TRBV7-9, with D possibly TRBD2 on 6 matching bases. From germline, CDR1 is SEHNR and CDR2 FQNEAQ (reference sequence). V was pared by 7 bases and J by 1 base, with 13 bases between. This CDR3 is built from 14 residues. The CDR3 region is CASNEGGTQETQYF. As DNA, the CDR3 is TGTGCCAGCAACGAGGGAGGAACCCAAGAGACCCAGTACTTC.

This chain uses TRBV29-1 with TRBJ1-1, with a possible D match to TRBD1 (5 bases). Germline CDR1 SQVTM, CDR2 ANQGSEA. This CDR3 has 12 residues. V lost 6 bases, J lost 5 bases, and 13 bases lay in between. The CDR3 nucleotides are TGCAGCGTACGATTTGGGGGGACTGAAGCTTTCTTT. It specifies CSVRFGGTEAFF.

As to this clone: The sample carries other DNA sequences with the same CDR3. The chain carries TRBV5-1 and TRBJ1-5, with 10 bases matching TRBD1. The germline gives CDR1 SGHRS, CDR2 YFSETQ. This CDR3 is built from 15 residues. J gave up 4 bases and V 0 bases, and 1 base lay outside the gene matches. CDR3 protein: CASSLEGQGNQPQHF. CDR3 nucleotide sequence: TGCGCCAGCAGCTTGGAGGGACAGGGGAATCAGCCCCAGCATTTT.

This chain uses TRBV30 with TRBJ2-7, with unresolved D. Germline CDR1 is GTSNPN and CDR2 is SVGIG (reference sequence). The CDR3 loop spans 11 amino acids. CDR3 region: CAAEGGDEQYF. CDR3 coding DNA: TGTGCAGCCGAAGGCGGCGACGAGCAGTACTTC.

The V call is TRBV4-2, the J call TRBJ2-1; TRBD2 agrees at 7 bases. The CDR3 has 16 residues. Losses at the gene ends were 0 bases for V and 3 bases for J; bases not matched to a gene: 5. Germline V gene sequence: CDR1 LGHNA, CDR2 YNFKEQ. DNA of the CDR3: TGTGCCAGCAGCCAAGATGAGGGAGGGTTCTACAATGAGCAGTTCTTC. Amino acid sequence: CASSQDEGGFYNEQFF.

The table lists this clone with a few counts. V gene TRBV29-1 combines with J gene TRBJ1-2, with 8 bases lining up with TRBD1. V gave up 6 bases and J gave up 6 bases; unmatched junction bases: 6. From germline, CDR1 is SQVTM and CDR2 ANQGSEA. CDR3 size: 12 residues. CDR3 protein: CSVADRDNGYTF. For the CDR3, the DNA is TGCAGCGTGGCGGACAGGGACAATGGCTACACCTTC.